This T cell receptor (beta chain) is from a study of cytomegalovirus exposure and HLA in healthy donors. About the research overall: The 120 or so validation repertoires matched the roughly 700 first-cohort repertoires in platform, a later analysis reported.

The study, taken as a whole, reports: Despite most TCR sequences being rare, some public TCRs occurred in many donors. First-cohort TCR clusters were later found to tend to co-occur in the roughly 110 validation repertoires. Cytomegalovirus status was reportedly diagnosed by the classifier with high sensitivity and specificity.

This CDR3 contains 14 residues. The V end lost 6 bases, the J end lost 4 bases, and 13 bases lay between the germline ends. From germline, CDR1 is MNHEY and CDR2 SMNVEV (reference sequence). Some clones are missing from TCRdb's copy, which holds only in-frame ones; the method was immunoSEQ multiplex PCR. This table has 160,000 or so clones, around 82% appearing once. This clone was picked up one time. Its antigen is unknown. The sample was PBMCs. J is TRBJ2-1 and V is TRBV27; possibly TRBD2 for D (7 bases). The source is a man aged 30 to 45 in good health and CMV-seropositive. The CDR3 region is CASRGGREYNEQFF. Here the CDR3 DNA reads TGTGCCAGCAGGGGGGGGCGAGAATACAATGAGCAGTTCTTC.